The source of this T cell receptor (beta chain) is a study of beta chain features in type 1 diabetes. The V and J ends lost 3 bases and 0 bases, in that order; junction bases with no gene match: 1. Germline loops: CDR1 SGHDT, CDR2 YYEEEE. The CDR3 spans 17 residues. Expressed TCRB transcripts were sequenced, since all the RNA that had been isolated was reverse transcribed. The protocol was immunoSEQ multiplex PCR, while the TCRdb copy is restricted to in-frame clones and leaves out a portion. The sample shows fewer than 150,000 clones, 6% to 7.5% of them seen only once. This chain links TRBV5-6 with TRBJ2-1; 15 nucleotides agree with TRBD2. Sequencing was carried out using central memory CD4+ T cells from blood. This clonotype was sampled from a woman between 25 and 40 years old in good health. DNA of the CDR3: TGTGCCAGCAGCTGGACTAGCGGGAGGGGCTCCTACAATGAGCAGTTCTTC. It codes for CASSWTSGRGSYNEQFF.